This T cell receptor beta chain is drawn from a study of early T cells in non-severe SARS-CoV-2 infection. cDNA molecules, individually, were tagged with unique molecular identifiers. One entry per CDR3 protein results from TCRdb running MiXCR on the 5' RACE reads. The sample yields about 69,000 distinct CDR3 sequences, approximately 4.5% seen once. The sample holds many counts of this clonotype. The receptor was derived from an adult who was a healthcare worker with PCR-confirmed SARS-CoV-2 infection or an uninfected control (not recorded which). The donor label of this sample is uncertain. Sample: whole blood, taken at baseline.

As DNA, the CDR3 is TGTGCCAGCAGCTTAGAGGGTAGCTCTGGAAACACCATATATTTT. Its protein is CASSLEGSSGNTIYF. The J gene is TRBJ1-3, the V gene TRBV11-2; D ambiguous. Trimming took 0 bases from V and 0 from J, leaving 6 bases between them. The CDR3 runs to 15 residues. Germline CDR1 is SGHAT and CDR2 is FQNNGV.